Reported below is one T cell receptor beta chain. Its antigen remains unidentified. Repertoires were generated with immunoSEQ multiplex PCR, while TCRdb's copy carries only in-frame clones and drops some. The sample gives roughly 150,000 clones, 90% of which show up once; approximately 1.8% is in the top ten. The record originates from a study of T cell responses to AZD1222 COVID-19 vaccine. On the study more broadly: Recipients boosted at about 4 weeks or about 12 weeks are pooled.

V was pared by 0 bases and J by 1 base, with 12 bases between. CDR1 and CDR2 from the germline V gene are WSHSY and SAAADI. The CDR3 has 17 amino acids. Findings and limits, study-wide: In all cases, repertoires were sampled only after the peak T cell response. Females outnumbered males among donors, who were mostly white British; clonal diversity was possibly underestimated.

The chain recombines TRBV10-2 with TRBJ2-2; no firm D call. This sequence originates from an adult in good health. The source was peripheral blood, collected on day 0 of AZD1222 vaccination. The CDR3 protein is CASSESFEYQNTGELFF. The CDR3 nucleotides are TGCGCCAGCAGTGAGTCCTTCGAGTACCAGAACACCGGGGAGCTGTTTTTT.